Each of the 32 T cell receptor beta chains below was sequenced from the same sample in a study of cytomegalovirus exposure and HLA in healthy donors. Here immunoSEQ multiplex PCR was the method, and the copy in TCRdb shows in-frame clones only, minus some. The sample consists of around 70,000 clones, 94% of them appearing once. Sequences were obtained from PBMCs. The origin of the receptors is a woman aged 18-29 years in good health and CMV-seronegative.

This chain uses TRBV19 with TRBJ1-1; tentative D call: TRBD1 (5 bases). Germline V gene data show CDR1 as LNHDA and CDR2 as SQIVND (reference sequence). The length of the CDR3 is 14 residues. The V end was cut by 10 bases, the J end by 0 bases, with 15 bases between. CDR3 sequence (DNA): TGTGCCACCGGAATGCAGGGTATGAACACTGAAGCTTTCTTT. Protein: CATGMQGMNTEAFF. The full variable domain, rest sourced from reference TRBV19 and TRBJ1-1, is DGGITQSPKYLFRKEGQNVTLSCEQNLNHDAMYWYRQDPGQGLRLIYYSQIVNDFQKGDIAEGYSVSREKKESFPLTVTSAQKNPTAFYLCATGMQGMNTEAFFGQGTRLTVV.

With regard to this clone: This sample also contains other DNA sequences that code for the same CDR3. The rearrangement uses TRBV7-9 and TRBJ1-5; 7 nucleotides line up with TRBD1. This CDR3 spans 15 amino acids. CDR1 is SEHNR and CDR2 is FQNEAQ in the germline V gene (reference sequence). The ends lost 5 bases at V and 2 bases at J; junction bases unmatched: 6. The CDR3: CASSHDRVGNQPQHF. The DNA of the CDR3 is TGTGCCAGCAGCCACGACAGGGTAGGCAATCAGCCCCAGCATTTT. Based on the CDR3 plus reference TRBV7-9 and TRBJ1-5, the full variable domain is DTGVSQNPRHKITKRGQNVTFRCDPISEHNRLYWYRQTLGQGPEFLTYFQNEAQLEKSRLLSDRFSAERPKGSFSTLEIQRTEQGDSAMYLCASSHDRVGNQPQHFGDGTRLSIL.

V is TRBV19 and J is TRBJ1-3; D is ambiguous. This CDR3 spans 14 amino acids. V gave up 9 bases and J gave up 4 bases, with 16 bases separating them. Germline V lookup: CDR1 LNHDA, CDR2 SQIVND (reference sequence). CDR3: CASEKTPYGNTIYF. The DNA for the CDR3 is TGTGCCAGCGAAAAGACACCTTACGGAAACACCATATATTTT.

The rearrangement links TRBV29-1 to TRBJ2-7; 8 bases match TRBD1. Germline V CDR1 and CDR2: SQVTM, ANQGSEA. Losses at the gene ends were 2 bases for V and 2 bases for J; bases not matched to a gene: 5. The CDR3 is 14 amino acids. CDR3 in amino acids: CSVETGQGPYEQYF. CDR3 coding DNA: TGCAGCGTTGAAACAGGACAGGGCCCCTACGAGCAGTACTTC.

The V call is TRBV4-3, the J call TRBJ1-3; D is possibly TRBD1 (6 bases). V dropped 3 bases and J dropped 2 bases, with 14 bases sitting between them. The CDR3 is made up of 16 amino acids. Germline V gives CDR1 LGHNA, CDR2 YSLEER. CDR3 in DNA: TGCGCCAGCAGCCAGGATACAGGGTTTACTGGAAACACCATATATTTT. Translating it yields CASSQDTGFTGNTIYF.

The chain combines TRBV28 with TRBJ2-4; 8 positions match TRBD1. The CDR3 has 15 residues. J was trimmed by 4 bases and V by 5 bases; bases with no gene match: 7. Germline CDR1 MDHEN, CDR2 SYDVKM. The CDR3 region is CASSRSGQVKNIQYF. CDR3 nucleotides: TGTGCCAGCAGTCGATCGGGACAGGTGAAAAACATTCAGTACTTC.

V usage is TRBV6-5 and J usage is TRBJ1-2; D unresolved. V lost 4 bases and J 8 bases, leaving 17 bases between the germline ends. Germline CDR1 and CDR2: MNHEY and SVGAGI. The CDR3 is made up of 14 amino acids. The chain's CDR3 is CASSFLHPEEGYTF. The CDR3 DNA reads TGTGCCAGCAGTTTTCTCCACCCAGAAGAAGGCTACACCTTC.

This chain uses TRBV5-1 with TRBJ1-2; D unclear. The CDR3 runs 14 residues. Per the germline V gene, CDR1 is SGHRS and CDR2 is YFSETQ. V dropped 2 bases and J dropped 2 bases, with 10 bases sitting between them. CDR3 residues: CASSFGGNNYGYTF. CDR3 DNA: TGCGCCAGCAGCTTCGGCGGGAACAACTATGGCTACACCTTC.

This chain uses TRBV4-3 with TRBJ1-2; D is ambiguous. This CDR3 has 15 residues. V dropped 0 bases and J dropped 4 bases, with 12 bases sitting between them. Germline lookup yields CDR1 LGHNA and CDR2 YSLEER. CDR3 protein: CASSQDRSRSYGYTF. The DNA for the CDR3 is TGCGCCAGCAGCCAAGATAGATCACGGTCCTATGGCTACACCTTC.

CDR3 sequence reads: CASSPANSYSRNSPLHF. The CDR3, as DNA: TGTGCCAGCAGCCCGGCGAACAGTTACTCAAGGAATTCACCCCTCCACTTT. The chain links TRBV5-4 to TRBJ1-6; no reliable D call. Per germline, CDR1 SGHNT and CDR2 YYREEE (reference sequence). The V gene lost 4 bases and the J gene lost 7 bases, with 21 bases spanning the gap. The CDR3 consists of 17 residues.

This sequence joins TRBV6-1 and TRBJ1-1; D not certain. The CDR3 sequence is 15 residues long. Per germline, CDR1 MNHNS and CDR2 SASEGT. With 4 bases removed from V and 5 bases from J, the gap between germline ends came to 17 bases. The CDR3 sequence: CASSASPDGGTEAFF. In DNA form, the CDR3 reads TGTGCCAGCAGTGCCTCTCCGGATGGAGGGACTGAAGCTTTCTTT.

The V and J genes are TRBV27 and TRBJ1-1; TRBD1 matches 9 bases. J gave up 4 bases and V 11 bases, and 8 bases lay outside the gene matches. CDR3 length: 13 amino acids. In germline, CDR1 is MNHEY, CDR2 SMNVEV (reference sequence). CDR3 DNA sequence: TGTGCCGCCCGGCGACAGGGGGGCACTGAAGCTTTCTTT. This gives the protein CAARRQGGTEAFF.

V usage is TRBV7-9 and J usage is TRBJ2-7, with unresolved D. The germline V gene has CDR1 SEHNR and CDR2 FQNEAQ (reference sequence). V gave up 5 bases and J gave up 2 bases, with 16 bases separating them. The CDR3 has 15 residues. CDR3 sequence: CASSSAGVLTYEQYF. The CDR3 DNA is TGTGCCAGCAGCAGCGCCGGTGTCCTCACCTACGAGCAGTACTTC.

The V gene is TRBV4-1, the J gene TRBJ2-7, with 7 bases identical to TRBD2. The CDR3 is 17 residues long. Germline CDR1 is MGHRA and CDR2 is YSYEKL. Losses at the gene ends were 0 bases for V and 1 base for J; bases not matched to a gene: 9. As DNA, the CDR3 is TGCGCCAGCAGCCAAGAGGGGGGGGTTGGTAGTTCCTACGAGCAGTACTTC. It specifies CASSQEGGVGSSYEQYF.

J is TRBJ1-2 and V is TRBV27; D unclear. This CDR3 region has 11 residues. V was cut by 10 bases and J by 8 bases, with 14 bases left in between. The germline V gene encodes CDR1 MNHEY and CDR2 SMNVEV (reference sequence). The CDR3 spells CANKPCYGYTF. The CDR3 DNA reads TGTGCCAACAAACCATGTTACGGCTACACCTTC.

This rearrangement joins TRBV5-6 to TRBJ1-1; D possibly corresponds to TRBD1 (6 bases). The CDR3 spans 16 residues. Germline loops: CDR1 SGHDT, CDR2 YYEEEE. With 4 bases removed from V and 3 bases from J, the gap between germline ends came to 19 bases. The CDR3 region has the DNA TGTGCCAGCAGCCTGGGGTACAGGGATGGGGACACTGAAGCTTTCTTT. The encoded protein is CASSLGYRDGDTEAFF.

The chain joins TRBV7-9 to TRBJ2-7, with TRBD1 identical over 9 bases. The V segment lost 1 base and the J segment 4 bases; nucleotides outside the gene matches: 8. Per the germline V gene, CDR1 is SEHNR and CDR2 is FQNEAQ (reference sequence). This CDR3 has 16 residues. The DNA of the CDR3 is TGTGCCAGCAGCTTAGTCGGCGGGACAGGGCGGTACGAGCAGTACTTC. Its translation: CASSLVGGTGRYEQYF.

In nucleotides, the CDR3 is TGTGCCAGCAGTGAAGGGCGGGGTCAAGGATATAGCAATCAGCCCCAGCATTTT. Translation gives CASSEGRGQGYSNQPQHF. V and J are TRBV2 and TRBJ1-5; D is ambiguous. Per the germline V gene, CDR1 is SNHLY and CDR2 is FYNNEI. The V and J ends lost 1 base and 0 bases respectively, with 16 bases between them. The CDR3 runs to 18 residues.

The CDR3 DNA sequence: TGTGCCAGCACCCAAAGCGGGGATGGCGGGGAGCTGTTTTTT. This translates into CASTQSGDGGELFF. The rearrangement uses TRBV7-2 and TRBJ2-2, with TRBD2 matching over 7 bases. Trimming took 7 bases from V and 7 from J; bases not matched to a gene: 9. The CDR3 runs 14 residues. Germline CDR1 and CDR2: SGHTA and FQGNSA.

The chain carries TRBV30 and TRBJ1-6; D remains unclear. With 0 bases removed from V and 10 bases from J, the gap between germline ends came to 13 bases. The CDR3 has 14 residues. CDR1 and CDR2 from the germline V gene are GTSNPN and SVGIG (reference sequence). The CDR3 reads CAWSVEGRASPLHF. CDR3 nucleotide sequence: TGTGCCTGGAGTGTTGAGGGTCGAGCGTCACCCCTCCACTTT.

V and J are TRBV6-1 and TRBJ1-3; D is unresolved. Looked up from germline, CDR1 is MNHNS and CDR2 is SASEGT. With 0 bases removed from V and 0 bases from J, the gap between germline ends came to 9 bases. The CDR3 consists of 16 residues. CDR3 nucleotide sequence: TGTGCCAGCAGTGAAGCGCGAACCGCCTCTGGAAACACCATATATTTT. Translation gives CASSEARTASGNTIYF.

This CDR3 reads CASSGLAGRNEQFF. The CDR3 region has the DNA TGTGCCAGCTCGGGACTAGCGGGGCGAAATGAGCAGTTCTTC. The chain has TRBV18 and TRBJ2-1; TRBD2 agrees at 13 bases. The CDR3 loop spans 14 amino acids. Looked up from germline, CDR1 is KGHSH and CDR2 is LQKENI. V lost 6 bases and J lost 7; bases outside the gene matches: 3.

This chain's CDR3 is CASSRLAELLTDTQYF. The DNA of the CDR3 is TGTGCCAGCAGTAGACTAGCGGAACTTCTCACAGATACGCAGTATTTT. The chain couples TRBV9 to TRBJ2-3; 9 bases map to TRBD2. Germline V gene data show CDR1 as SGDLS and CDR2 as YYNGEE. The CDR3 has 16 amino acids. Losses at the gene ends were 5 bases for V and 2 bases for J; bases not matched to a gene: 9. The full variable domain, its missing parts supplied by reference TRBV9 and TRBJ2-3, is DSGVTQTPKHLITATGQRVTLRCSPRSGDLSVYWYQQSLDQGLQFLIQYYNGEERAKGNILERFSAQQFPDLHSELNLSSLELGDSALYFCASSRLAELLTDTQYFGPGTRLTVL.

J is TRBJ2-7 and V is TRBV19, with 12 bases aligning to TRBD1. This CDR3 spans 16 amino acids. The trim removed 5 bases at V and 3 bases at J, leaving 8 bases unmatched. CDR1 is LNHDA, CDR2 SQIVND, per germline (reference sequence). CDR3 amino acids: CASSSLGTGGIYEQYF. CDR3 DNA sequence: TGTGCCAGTAGTTCGCTCGGGACAGGGGGCATCTACGAGCAGTACTTC.

The rearrangement joins TRBV19 to TRBJ2-6; no definite D call. The CDR3 is 17 residues long. Trimming took off 6 bases at V and 1 base at J, with 16 bases between the two ends. Per the germline V gene, CDR1 is LNHDA and CDR2 is SQIVND (reference sequence). The CDR3 is CASRAGLGPSGANVLTF. In DNA form, the CDR3 reads TGTGCCAGTAGGGCTGGTCTTGGGCCATCTGGGGCCAACGTCCTGACTTTC.

V gene TRBV27 combines with J gene TRBJ2-1, with a possible D match to TRBD2 (6 bases). This CDR3 is 12 amino acids long. The germline V gene encodes CDR1 MNHEY and CDR2 SMNVEV (reference sequence). The V and J ends lost 2 bases and 9 bases respectively, with 8 bases between them. Here the CDR3 DNA reads TGTGCCAGCAGTTTAATCGGGAGTGAGCAGTTCTTC. It encodes CASSLIGSEQFF.

This chain links TRBV5-6 with TRBJ1-5; 7 bases fit TRBD1. In germline, CDR1 is SGHDT, CDR2 YYEEEE. This CDR3 is built from 14 residues. Trimming cost V 2 bases and J 4 bases; bases outside gene matches: 3. This CDR3 reads CASSLTGENQPQHF. The CDR3 DNA is TGTGCCAGCAGCTTAACAGGGGAGAATCAGCCCCAGCATTTT.

The chain is built from TRBV5-1 and TRBJ2-5; 7 bases fit TRBD1. Unmatched junction bases numbered 4, after V lost 0 bases and J lost 5 bases. Per germline, CDR1 SGHRS and CDR2 YFSETQ. The CDR3 is 14 amino acids. In nucleotides, the CDR3 is TGCGCCAGCAGCTTGGGACAGGGAAAGGAGACCCAGTACTTC. As protein: CASSLGQGKETQYF.

This sequence joins TRBV18 and TRBJ2-3; D is perhaps TRBD1 (6 bases). Trimming stripped 3 bases from V and 0 bases from J, with 19 bases between. CDR3 length equals 18 residues. Per germline, CDR1 KGHSH and CDR2 LQKENI. CDR3 region: CASSPKSKLTGSTDTQYF. DNA of the CDR3: TGTGCCAGCTCACCCAAATCAAAATTGACAGGAAGCACAGATACGCAGTATTTT.

The V call is TRBV5-1, the J call TRBJ2-1; no firm D call. Germline lookup yields CDR1 SGHRS and CDR2 YFSETQ. The CDR3 is 15 residues long. Trimming removed 0 bases at V and 0 bases at J, with 7 bases between. CDR3 region: CASSLDGSSYNEQFF. Here the CDR3 DNA reads TGCGCCAGCAGCTTGGATGGTAGCTCCTACAATGAGCAGTTCTTC.

Comment on this clone: Germline is not matched at one junction end, which may reflect a read error. The chain carries TRBV7-7 and TRBJ2-5; no reliable D call. CDR1 SSHAT and CDR2 FNYEAQ come from the germline V gene (reference sequence). The CDR3 runs 14 residues. DNA of the CDR3: TGTGCTAGCAGCCCTGGGCAGTCCCAAGAGACCCAGTACTTC. Protein product: CASSPGQSQETQYF.

The chain couples TRBV20-1 to TRBJ2-1; no definite D call. The CDR3 covers 11 residues. CDR1 is DFQATT, CDR2 SNEGSKA, per germline (reference sequence). Trimming took 5 bases from V and 6 from J, leaving 8 bases between them. The CDR3 spells CSAVTSNEQFF. CDR3 DNA sequence: TGCAGTGCTGTAACAAGCAATGAGCAGTTCTTC.